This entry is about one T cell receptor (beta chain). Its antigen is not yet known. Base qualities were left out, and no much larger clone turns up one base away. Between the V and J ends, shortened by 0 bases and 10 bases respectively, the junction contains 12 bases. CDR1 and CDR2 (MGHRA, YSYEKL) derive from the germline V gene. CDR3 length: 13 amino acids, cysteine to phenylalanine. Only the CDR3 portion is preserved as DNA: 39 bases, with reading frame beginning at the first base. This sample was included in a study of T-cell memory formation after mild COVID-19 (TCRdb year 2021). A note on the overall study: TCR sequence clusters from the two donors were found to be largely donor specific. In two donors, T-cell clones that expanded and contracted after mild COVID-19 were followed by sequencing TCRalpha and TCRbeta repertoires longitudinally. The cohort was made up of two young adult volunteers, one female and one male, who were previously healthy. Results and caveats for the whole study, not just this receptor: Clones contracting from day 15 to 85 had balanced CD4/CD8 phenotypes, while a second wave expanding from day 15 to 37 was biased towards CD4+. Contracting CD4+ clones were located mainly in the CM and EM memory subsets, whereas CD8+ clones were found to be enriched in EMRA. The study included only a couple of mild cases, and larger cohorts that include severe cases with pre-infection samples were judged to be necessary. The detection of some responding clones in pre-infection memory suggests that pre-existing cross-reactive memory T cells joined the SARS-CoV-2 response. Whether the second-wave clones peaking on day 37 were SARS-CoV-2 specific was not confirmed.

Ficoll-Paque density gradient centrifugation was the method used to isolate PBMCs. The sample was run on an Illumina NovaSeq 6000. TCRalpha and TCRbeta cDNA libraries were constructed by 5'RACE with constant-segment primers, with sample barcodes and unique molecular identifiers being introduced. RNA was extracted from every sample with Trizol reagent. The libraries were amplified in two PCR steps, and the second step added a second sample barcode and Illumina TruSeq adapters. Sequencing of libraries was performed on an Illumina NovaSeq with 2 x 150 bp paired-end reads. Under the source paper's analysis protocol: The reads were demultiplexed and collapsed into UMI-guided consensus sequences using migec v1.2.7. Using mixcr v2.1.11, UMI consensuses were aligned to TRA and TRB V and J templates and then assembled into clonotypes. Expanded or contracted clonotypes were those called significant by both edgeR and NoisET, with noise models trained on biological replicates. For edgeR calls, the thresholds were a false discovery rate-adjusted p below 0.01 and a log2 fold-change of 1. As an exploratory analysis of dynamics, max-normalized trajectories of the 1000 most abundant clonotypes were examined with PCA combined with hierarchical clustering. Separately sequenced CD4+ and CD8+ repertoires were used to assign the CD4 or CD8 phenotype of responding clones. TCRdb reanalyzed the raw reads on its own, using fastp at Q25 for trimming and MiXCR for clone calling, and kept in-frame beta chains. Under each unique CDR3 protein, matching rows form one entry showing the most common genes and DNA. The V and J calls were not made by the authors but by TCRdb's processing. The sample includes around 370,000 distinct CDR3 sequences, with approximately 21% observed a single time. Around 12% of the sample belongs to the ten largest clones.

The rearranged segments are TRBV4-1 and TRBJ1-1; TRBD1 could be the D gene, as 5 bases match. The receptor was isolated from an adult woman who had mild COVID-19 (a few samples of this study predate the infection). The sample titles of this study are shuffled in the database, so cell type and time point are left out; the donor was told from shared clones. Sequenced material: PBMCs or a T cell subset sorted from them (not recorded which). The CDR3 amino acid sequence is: CASSQDLEQGAFF. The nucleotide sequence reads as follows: TGCGCCAGCAGCCAAGATCTGGAGCAGGGAGCTTTCTTT.